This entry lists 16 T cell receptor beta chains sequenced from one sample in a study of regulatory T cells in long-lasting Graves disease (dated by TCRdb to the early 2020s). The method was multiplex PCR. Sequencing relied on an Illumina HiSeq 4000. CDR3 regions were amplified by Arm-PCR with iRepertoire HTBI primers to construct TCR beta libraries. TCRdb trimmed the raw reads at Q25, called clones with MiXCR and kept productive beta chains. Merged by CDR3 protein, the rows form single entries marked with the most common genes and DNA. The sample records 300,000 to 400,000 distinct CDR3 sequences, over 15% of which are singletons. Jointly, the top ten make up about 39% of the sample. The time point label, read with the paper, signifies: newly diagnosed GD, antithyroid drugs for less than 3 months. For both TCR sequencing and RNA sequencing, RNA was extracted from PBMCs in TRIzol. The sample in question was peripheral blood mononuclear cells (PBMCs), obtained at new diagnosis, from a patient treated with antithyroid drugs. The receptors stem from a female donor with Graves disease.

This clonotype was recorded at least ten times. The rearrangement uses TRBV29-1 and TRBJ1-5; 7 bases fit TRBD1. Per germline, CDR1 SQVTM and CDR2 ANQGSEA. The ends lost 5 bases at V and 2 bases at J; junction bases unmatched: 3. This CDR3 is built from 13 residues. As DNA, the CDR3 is TGCAGCGTTAGCACAGGGGGCAATCAGCCCCAGCATTTT. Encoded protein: CSVSTGGNQPQHF.

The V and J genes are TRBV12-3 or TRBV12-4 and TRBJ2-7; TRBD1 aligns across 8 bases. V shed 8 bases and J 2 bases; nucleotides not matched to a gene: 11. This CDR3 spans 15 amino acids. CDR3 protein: CASGSRQGLAYEQYF. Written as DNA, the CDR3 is TGTGCCAGCGGTTCCCGACAGGGGCTTGCCTACGAGCAGTACTTC.

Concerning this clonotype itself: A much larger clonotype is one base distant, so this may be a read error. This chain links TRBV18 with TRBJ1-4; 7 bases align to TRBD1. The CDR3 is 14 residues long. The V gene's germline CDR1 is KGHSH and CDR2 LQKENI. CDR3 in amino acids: CATSPGTDNEKLFF. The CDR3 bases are TGTGCCACCTCACCAGGGACAGATAATGAAAAACTGTTTTTT. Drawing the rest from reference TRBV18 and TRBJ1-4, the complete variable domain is NAGVMQNPRHLVRRRGQEARLRCSPMKGHSHVYWYRQLPEEGLKFMVYLQKENIIDESGMPKERFSAEFPKEGPSILRIQQVVRGDSAAYFCATSPGTDNEKLFFGSGTQLSVL.

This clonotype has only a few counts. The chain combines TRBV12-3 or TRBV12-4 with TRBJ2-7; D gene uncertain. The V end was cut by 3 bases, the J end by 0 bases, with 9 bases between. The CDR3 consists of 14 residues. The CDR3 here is CASSLQDISYEQYF. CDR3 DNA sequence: TGTGCCAGCAGTTTGCAGGATATCTCCTACGAGCAGTACTTC.

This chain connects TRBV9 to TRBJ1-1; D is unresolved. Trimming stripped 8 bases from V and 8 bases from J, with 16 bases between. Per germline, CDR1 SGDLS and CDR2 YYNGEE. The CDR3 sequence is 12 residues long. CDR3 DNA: TGTGCCAGTCAACCAGATGACGGAGAAGCTTTCTTT. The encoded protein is CASQPDDGEAFF.

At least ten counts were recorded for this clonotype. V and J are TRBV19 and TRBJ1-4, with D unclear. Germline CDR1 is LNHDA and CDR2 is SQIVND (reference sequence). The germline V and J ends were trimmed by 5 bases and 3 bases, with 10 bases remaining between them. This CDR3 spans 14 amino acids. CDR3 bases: TGTGCCAGTAGTCCCCAAACGGCTAATGAAAAACTGTTTTTT. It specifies CASSPQTANEKLFF.

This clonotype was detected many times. This CDR3 reads CASKGIANTGELFF. The CDR3 DNA sequence: TGTGCCAGCAAGGGAATCGCGAACACCGGGGAGCTGTTTTTT. The chain combines TRBV25-1 with TRBJ2-2; D is unresolved. Germline CDR1 is MGHDK and CDR2 is SYGVNS. The germline V and J ends were trimmed by 7 bases and 0 bases, with 9 bases remaining between them. There are 14 residues in the CDR3.

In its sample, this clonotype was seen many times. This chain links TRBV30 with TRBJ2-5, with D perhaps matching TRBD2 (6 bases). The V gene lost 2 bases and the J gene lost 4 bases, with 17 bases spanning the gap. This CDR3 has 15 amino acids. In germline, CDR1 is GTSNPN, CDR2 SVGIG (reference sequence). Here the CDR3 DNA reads TGTGCCTGGAGTTACGGGTTCGGGAGCGGAGAGACCCAGTACTTC. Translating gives CAWSYGFGSGETQYF.

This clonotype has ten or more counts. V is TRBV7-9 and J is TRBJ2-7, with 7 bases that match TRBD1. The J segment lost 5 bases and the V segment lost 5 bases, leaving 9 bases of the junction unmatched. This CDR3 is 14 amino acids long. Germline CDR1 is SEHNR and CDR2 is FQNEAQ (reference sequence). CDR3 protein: CASSQAGGRNEQYF. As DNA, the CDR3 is TGTGCCAGCAGCCAGGCAGGGGGAAGGAACGAGCAGTACTTC.

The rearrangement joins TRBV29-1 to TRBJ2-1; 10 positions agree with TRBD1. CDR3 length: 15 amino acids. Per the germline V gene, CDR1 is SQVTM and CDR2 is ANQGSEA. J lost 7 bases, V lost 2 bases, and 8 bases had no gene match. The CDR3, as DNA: TGCAGCGTTGAACCGGACAGGGGGAAGACGAATGAGCAGTTCTTC. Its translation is CSVEPDRGKTNEQFF.

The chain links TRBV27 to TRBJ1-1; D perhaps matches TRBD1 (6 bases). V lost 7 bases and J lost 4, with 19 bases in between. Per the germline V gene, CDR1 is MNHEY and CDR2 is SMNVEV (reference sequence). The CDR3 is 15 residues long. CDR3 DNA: TGTGCCAGCACAAACGGAGGGGGTGGTGGCACTGAAGCTTTCTTT. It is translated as CASTNGGGGGTEAFF.

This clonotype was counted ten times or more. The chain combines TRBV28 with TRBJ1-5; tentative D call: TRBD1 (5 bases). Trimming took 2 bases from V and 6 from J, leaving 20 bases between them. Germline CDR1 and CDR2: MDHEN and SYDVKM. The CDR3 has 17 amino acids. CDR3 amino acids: CASSLKWTPVLGQPQHF. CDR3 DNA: TGTGCCAGCAGTTTAAAGTGGACACCGGTGTTGGGTCAGCCCCAGCATTTT.

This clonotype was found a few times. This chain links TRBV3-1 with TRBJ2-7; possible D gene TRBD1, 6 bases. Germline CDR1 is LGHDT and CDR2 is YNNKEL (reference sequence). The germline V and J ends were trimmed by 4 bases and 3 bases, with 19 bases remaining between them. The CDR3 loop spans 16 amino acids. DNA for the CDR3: TGTGCCAGCAGCCCGTTTGGGCGTAGGACAGACTACGAGCAGTACTTC. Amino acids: CASSPFGRRTDYEQYF.

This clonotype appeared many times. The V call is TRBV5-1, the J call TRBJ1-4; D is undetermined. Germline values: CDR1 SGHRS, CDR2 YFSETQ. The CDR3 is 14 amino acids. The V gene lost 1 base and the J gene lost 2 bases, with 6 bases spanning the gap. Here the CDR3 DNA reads TGCGCCAGCAGCTTGTGGGCCACTAATGAAAAACTGTTTTTT. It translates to CASSLWATNEKLFF.

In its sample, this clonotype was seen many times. CDR3 DNA: TGTGCCAGCAGCTTAGCGACAGGGATTGGCACTGAAGCTTTCTTT. It yields the protein CASSLATGIGTEAFF. The chain links TRBV7-9 to TRBJ1-1, with 7 positions matching TRBD1. V was clipped by 0 bases and J by 4 bases; unmatched bases: 5. Germline loops: CDR1 SEHNR, CDR2 FQNEAQ (reference sequence). There are 15 residues in the CDR3.

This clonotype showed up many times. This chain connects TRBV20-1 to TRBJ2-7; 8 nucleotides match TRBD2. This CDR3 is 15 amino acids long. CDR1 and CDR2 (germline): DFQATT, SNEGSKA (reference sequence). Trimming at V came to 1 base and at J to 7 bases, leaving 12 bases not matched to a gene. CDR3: CSARVGTRGDREQYF. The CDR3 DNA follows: TGCAGTGCTAGAGTTGGGACTAGAGGTGATAGAGAGCAGTACTTC.